This TCR beta chain was observed in a study of CD8 T cells in ankylosing spondylitis. General study findings and limits: There was a TCR beta motif, made of eight highly homologous variants, that appeared characteristic of ankylosing spondylitis blood.

TCRdb re-analysed the 5' RACE reads in MiXCR, keeping a single row per CDR3 protein. The sample holds about 450,000 distinct CDR3 sequences; roughly 26% are singletons and the top ten take about 1%. Germline V CDR1 and CDR2: SGHRS, YFSETQ. The CDR3 is made up of 14 amino acids. The V end lost 4 bases, the J end lost 4 bases, and 13 bases lay between the germline ends. This clonotype has just a few counts. The antigen is not known. The chain employs TRBV5-1 and TRBJ2-3; D call uncertain. This receptor was identified in a male donor with ankylosing spondylitis. Sequenced material: blood, either unsorted or a sorted T cell fraction (not recorded which). In DNA form, the CDR3 reads TGCGCCAGCAGCCCGTTGGCCACCCCAGATACGCAGTATTTT. It encodes CASSPLATPDTQYF.